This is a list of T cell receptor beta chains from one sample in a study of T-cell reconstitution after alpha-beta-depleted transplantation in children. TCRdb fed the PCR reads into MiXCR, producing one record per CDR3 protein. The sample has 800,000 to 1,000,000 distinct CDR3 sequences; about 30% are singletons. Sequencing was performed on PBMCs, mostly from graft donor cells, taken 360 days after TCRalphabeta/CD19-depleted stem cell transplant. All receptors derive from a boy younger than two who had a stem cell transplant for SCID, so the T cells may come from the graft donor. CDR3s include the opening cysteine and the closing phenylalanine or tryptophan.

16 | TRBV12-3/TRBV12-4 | CASSPEGQTLNTEAFF
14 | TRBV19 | CASKVTAVNYGYTF
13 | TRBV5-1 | CASGTGVNSPLHF
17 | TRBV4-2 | CASSLPEYRGRFYGYTF
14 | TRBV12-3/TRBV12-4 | CASSTQRDTDTQYF
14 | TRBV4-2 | CASNHAGLNTEAFF
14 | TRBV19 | CASSPVTGSYGYTF
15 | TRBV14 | CASALQGGSYNEQFF
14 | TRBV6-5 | CASGYDLAKNIQYF
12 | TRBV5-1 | CASSLDGSPLHF
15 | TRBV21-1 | CASSKGTGDNSPLHF
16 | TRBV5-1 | CASSLESPQGRNEQFF
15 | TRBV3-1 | CASSRSGGARNEQFF
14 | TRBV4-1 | CASSQGWVLDTQYF
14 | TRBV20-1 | CSAGGGTSGETQYF
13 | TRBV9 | CASSAGGGTEAFF
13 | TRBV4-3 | CASSQDFGETQYF
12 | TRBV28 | CASSSQAYEQFF
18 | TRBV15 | CATSREMTRRVFGNTIYF
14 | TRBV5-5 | CASSWNSGQETQYF
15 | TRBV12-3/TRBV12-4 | CASIPAGRVGYGYTF
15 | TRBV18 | CASSLGTGATYEQYF
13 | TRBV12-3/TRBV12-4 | CASSSRGNQPQHF
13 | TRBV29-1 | CSVEDEDAYEQYF
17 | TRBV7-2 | CASSLARGQGPFYEQYF
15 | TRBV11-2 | CASSPTRGHFYEQYF
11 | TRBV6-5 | CASGPYQPQHF
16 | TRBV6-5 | CASSYSGGLALYEQYF
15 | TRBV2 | CASSEWPGGIYEQYF
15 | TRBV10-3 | CAIARTSDTQETQYF
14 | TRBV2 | CASNPDRFAYGYTF
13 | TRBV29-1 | CSALGADGQPQHF
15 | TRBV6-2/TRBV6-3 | CASRRRLIVDYGYTF
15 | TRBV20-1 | CSARGPRDGLRVQFF
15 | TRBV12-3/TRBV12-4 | CASSQQGASYNEQFF